This T cell receptor beta chain was identified in a study of shared clonotypes between healthy human individuals. Repertoires were generated with immunoSEQ multiplex PCR, while TCRdb's copy carries only in-frame clones and drops some. Of some 1,600,000 clones in the sample, approximately 98% were seen once. Trimming left V 3 bases short and J 7 bases short, with 13 bases between. This CDR3 is built from 13 residues. Germline V gene data show CDR1 as SGHTA and CDR2 as FQGNSA. As concerns this clone: Distinct nucleotide sequences in the sample also encode this CDR3.

Material for sequencing was naive CD4+ T cells sorted from blood. Regarding subset: CD45RA+ positively selected. The receptor was derived from a man aged 30-40 years in good health. V is TRBV7-2 and J is TRBJ2-7; D possibly corresponds to TRBD2 (6 bases). The CDR3: CASSLYEEGEQYF. In nucleotides, the CDR3 is TGTGCCAGCAGCTTGTACGAGGAGGGTGAGCAGTACTTC.